The source of this T cell receptor (beta chain) is a study of CXCR3-negative and CXCR3-positive naive CD8 T cells. The wider study: Summed over all libraries, TRB reads came to 110 million to 150 million, with about 1.5 +/- 0.3 million per library. General study findings and limits: TRB CDR3 hydrophobicity was greater in CXCR3-positive naive cells than in CXCR3-negative naive cells. Naive CXCR3-negative and CXCR3-positive cells had similar TRBV-TRBJ usage; memory differed.

Carrying UMI labels, the TRB cDNA libraries were prepared through 5' RACE. TCRdb reprocessed the 5' RACE reads, keeping one entry per CDR3 protein, no DNA. The repertoire shows some 130,000 distinct CDR3 sequences; the top ten hold 0.45% to 0.55%. On this clonotype itself: Its antigen remains unidentified.

Germline loops: CDR1 KGHSH, CDR2 LQKENI. This CDR3 is 16 amino acids long. Triplicates of some 300,000 cells were sorted from each CD8+ T cell subset. J is TRBJ2-3 and V is TRBV18. Sequencing was carried out using naive CXCR3- CD8+ T cells from blood. As for subset: CD45RO-CCR7+CD27+CD95- naive CD8+ T cells lacking CXCR3 (TNR3-). The receptor was derived from a human donor in good health. Some clones in this sample may be carry-over from other donors' samples. The CDR3 protein is CASSPRDGPSTDTQYF.